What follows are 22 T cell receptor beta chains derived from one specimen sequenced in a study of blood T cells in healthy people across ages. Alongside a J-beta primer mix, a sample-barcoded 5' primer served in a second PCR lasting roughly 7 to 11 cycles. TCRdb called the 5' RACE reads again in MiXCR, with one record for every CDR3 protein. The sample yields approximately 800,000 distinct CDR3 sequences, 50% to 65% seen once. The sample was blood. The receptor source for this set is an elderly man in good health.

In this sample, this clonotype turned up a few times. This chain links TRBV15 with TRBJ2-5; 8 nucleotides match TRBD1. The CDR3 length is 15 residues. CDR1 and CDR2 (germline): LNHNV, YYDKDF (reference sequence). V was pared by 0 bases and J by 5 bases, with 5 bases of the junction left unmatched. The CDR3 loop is CATSRDQGAWETQYF. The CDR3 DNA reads TGTGCCACCAGCAGAGATCAGGGGGCGTGGGAGACCCAGTACTTC.

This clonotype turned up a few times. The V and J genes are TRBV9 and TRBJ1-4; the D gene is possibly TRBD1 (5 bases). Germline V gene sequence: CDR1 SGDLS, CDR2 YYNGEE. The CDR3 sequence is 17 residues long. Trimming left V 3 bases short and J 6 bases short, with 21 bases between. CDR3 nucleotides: TGTGCCAGCAGCGGTGGGCAGCTCGGGGGTCGGCATGAAAAACTGTTTTTT. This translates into CASSGGQLGGRHEKLFF.

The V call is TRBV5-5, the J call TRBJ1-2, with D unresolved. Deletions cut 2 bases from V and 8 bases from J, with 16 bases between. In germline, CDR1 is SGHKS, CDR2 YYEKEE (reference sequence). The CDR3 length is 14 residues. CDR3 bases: TGTGCCAGCAGCTTTAATCCTGTTTTCGAGGGCTACACCTTC. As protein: CASSFNPVFEGYTF. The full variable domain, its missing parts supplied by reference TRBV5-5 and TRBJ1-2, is DAGVTQSPTHLIKTRGQQVTLRCSPISGHKSVSWYQQVLGQGPQFIFQYYEKEERGRGNFPDRFSARQFPNYSSELNVNALLLGDSALYLCASSFNPVFEGYTFGSGTRLTVV.

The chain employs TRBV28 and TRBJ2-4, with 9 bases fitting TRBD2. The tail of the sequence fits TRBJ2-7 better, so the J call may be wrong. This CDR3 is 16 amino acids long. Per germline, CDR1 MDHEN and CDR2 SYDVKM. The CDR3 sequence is CASSSRTSAMPYEQYF. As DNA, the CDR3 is TGTGCCAGCAGTTCCCGGACTAGCGCAATGCCCTACGAGCAGTACTTC.

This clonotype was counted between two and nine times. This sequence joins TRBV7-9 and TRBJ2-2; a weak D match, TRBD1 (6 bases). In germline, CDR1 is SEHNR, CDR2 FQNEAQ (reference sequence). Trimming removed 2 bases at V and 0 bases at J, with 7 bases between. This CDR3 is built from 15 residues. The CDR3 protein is CASSLYRANTGELFF. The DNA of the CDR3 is TGTGCCAGCAGCTTATACAGGGCGAACACCGGGGAGCTGTTTTTT.

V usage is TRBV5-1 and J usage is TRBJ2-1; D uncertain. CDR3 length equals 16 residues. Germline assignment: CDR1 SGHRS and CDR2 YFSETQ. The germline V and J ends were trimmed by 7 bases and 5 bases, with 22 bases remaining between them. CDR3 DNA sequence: TGCGCCAGCGGCCACGGGCGCAGGCGAGATCACAATGAGCAGTTCTTC. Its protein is CASGHGRRRDHNEQFF.

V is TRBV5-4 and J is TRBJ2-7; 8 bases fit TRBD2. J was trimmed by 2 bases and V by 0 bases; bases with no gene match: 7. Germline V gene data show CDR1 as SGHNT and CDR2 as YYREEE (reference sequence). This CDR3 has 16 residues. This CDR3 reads CASSLDGGRSAYEQYF. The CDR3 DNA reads TGTGCCAGCAGCTTGGATGGCGGGAGGTCAGCCTACGAGCAGTACTTC.

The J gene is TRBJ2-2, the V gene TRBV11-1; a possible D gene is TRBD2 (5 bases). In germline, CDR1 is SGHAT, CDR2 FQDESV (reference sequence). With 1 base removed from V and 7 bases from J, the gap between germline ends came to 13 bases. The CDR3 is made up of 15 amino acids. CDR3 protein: CASSLVLVLSGELFF. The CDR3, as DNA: TGTGCCAGCAGCTTAGTACTAGTCCTCAGCGGGGAGCTGTTTTTT.

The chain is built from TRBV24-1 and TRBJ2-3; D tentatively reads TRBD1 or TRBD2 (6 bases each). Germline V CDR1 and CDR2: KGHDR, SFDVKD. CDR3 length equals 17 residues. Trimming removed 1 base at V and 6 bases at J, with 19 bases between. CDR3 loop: CATSDLRGAGARDTQYF. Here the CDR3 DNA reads TGTGCCACCAGTGATTTAAGGGGGGCAGGGGCTAGGGATACGCAGTATTTT.

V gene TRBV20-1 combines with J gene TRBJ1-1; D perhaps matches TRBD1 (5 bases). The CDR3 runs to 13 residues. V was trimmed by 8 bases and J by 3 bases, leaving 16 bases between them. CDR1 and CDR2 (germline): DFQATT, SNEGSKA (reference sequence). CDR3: CSPRDPRDTEAFF. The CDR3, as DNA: TGCAGTCCCCGTGACCCCAGGGACACTGAAGCTTTCTTT.

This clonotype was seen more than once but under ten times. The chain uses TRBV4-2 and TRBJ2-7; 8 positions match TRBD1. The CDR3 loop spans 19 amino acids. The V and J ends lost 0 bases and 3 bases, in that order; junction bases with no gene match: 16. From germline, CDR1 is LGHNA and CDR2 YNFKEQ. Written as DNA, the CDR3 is TGTGCCAGCAGCCAAGATCGGCAAACCCCTTGGACAGGGCACTACGAGCAGTACTTC. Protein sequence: CASSQDRQTPWTGHYEQYF.

CDR3 amino acids: CASSLKTSGWIGSYNEQFF. The DNA of the CDR3 is TGTGCCAGCAGCTTAAAGACTAGCGGGTGGATAGGCTCCTACAATGAGCAGTTCTTC. This rearrangement joins TRBV7-3 to TRBJ2-1, with TRBD2 matching over 10 bases. This CDR3 has 19 amino acids. The ends lost 1 base at V and 0 bases at J; junction bases unmatched: 9. The germline CDR1 and CDR2 sequences are SGHTA and FQGTGA.

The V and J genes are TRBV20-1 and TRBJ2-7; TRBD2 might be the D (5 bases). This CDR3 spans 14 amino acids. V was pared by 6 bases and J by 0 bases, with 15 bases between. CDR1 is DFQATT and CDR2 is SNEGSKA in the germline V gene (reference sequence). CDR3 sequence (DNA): TGCAGTGCCAGGAGGACGCAAAGCTCCTACGAGCAGTACTTC. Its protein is CSARRTQSSYEQYF.

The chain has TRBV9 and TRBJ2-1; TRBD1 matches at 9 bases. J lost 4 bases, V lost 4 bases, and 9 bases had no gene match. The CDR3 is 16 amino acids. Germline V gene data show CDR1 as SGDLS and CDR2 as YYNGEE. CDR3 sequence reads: CASSPIPGQGYNEQFF. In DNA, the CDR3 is TGTGCCAGCAGCCCCATTCCGGGACAGGGTTACAATGAGCAGTTCTTC.

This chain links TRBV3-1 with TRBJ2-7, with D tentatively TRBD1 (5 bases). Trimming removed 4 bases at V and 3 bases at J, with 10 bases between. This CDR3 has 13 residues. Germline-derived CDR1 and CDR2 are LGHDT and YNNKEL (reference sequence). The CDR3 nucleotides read TGTGCCAGCAGCCCAGACAGATACTACGAGCAGTACTTC. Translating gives CASSPDRYYEQYF.

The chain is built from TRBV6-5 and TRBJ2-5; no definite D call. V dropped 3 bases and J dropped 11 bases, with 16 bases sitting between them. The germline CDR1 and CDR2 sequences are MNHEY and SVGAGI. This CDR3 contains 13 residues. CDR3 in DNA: TGTGCCAGCAGTTATTACCGGTACAATGAGCAGTACTTC. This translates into CASSYYRYNEQYF.

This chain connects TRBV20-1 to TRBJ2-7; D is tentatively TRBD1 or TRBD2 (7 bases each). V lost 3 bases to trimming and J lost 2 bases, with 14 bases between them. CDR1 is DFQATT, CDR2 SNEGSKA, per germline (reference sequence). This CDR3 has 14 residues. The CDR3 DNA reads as TGCAGTGCTAGTATCCAGGGGGGGACCTACGAGCAGTACTTC. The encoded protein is CSASIQGGTYEQYF.

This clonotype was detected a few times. DNA for the CDR3: TGTGCCAGCAGTTTATCGCCCAGCGGGGCCTCCTACGAGCAGTACTTC. This gives the protein CASSLSPSGASYEQYF. V gene TRBV27 combines with J gene TRBJ2-7; 7 bases fit TRBD2. After removal of 0 bases from V and 0 bases from J, the junction contained 5 bases not matched to a gene. Germline V lookup: CDR1 MNHEY, CDR2 SMNVEV (reference sequence). The CDR3 runs 16 residues.

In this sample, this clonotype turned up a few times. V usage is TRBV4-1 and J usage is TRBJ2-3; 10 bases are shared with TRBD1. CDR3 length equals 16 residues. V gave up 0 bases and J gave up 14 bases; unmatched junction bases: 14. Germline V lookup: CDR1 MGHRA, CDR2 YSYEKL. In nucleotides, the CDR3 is TGCGCCAGCAGCCAAGATCCGGGACAGGGGAGCAGAGACGCGTATTTT. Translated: CASSQDPGQGSRDAYF.

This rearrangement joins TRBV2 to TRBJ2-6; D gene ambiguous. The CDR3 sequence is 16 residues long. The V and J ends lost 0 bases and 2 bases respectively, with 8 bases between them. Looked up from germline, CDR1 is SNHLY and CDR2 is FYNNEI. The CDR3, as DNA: TGTGCCAGCAGTGAAGCTCGGACCCCTGGGGCCAACGTCCTGACTTTC. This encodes CASSEARTPGANVLTF.

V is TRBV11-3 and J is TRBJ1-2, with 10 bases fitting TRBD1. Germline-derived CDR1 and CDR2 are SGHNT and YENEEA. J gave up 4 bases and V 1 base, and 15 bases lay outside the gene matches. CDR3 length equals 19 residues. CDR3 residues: CASSLVWGQGPWETYGYTF. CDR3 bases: TGTGCCAGCAGCTTAGTATGGGGACAGGGGCCCTGGGAAACCTATGGCTACACCTTC.

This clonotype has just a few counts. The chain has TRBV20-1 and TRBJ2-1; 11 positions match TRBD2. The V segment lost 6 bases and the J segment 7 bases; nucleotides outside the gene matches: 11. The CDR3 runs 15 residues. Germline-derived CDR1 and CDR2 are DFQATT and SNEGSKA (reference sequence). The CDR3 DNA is TGCAGTGCCAGGACGGGGGCTAGCGGGAGGAATGAGCAGTTCTTC. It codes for CSARTGASGRNEQFF.